This TCR beta chain was recorded in a study of OX40 agonist ivuxolimab in advanced cancers. About the research overall: Patients enrolled in dose escalation were diagnosed with hepatocellular carcinoma, melanoma, renal cell or head and neck cancer.

In this sample, this clone turned up a few times. This table comes from immunoSEQ multiplex PCR, and its TCRdb copy is limited to in-frame clones, with some not included. The repertoire holds about 100,000 clones, with around 90% as singletons. The germline CDR1 and CDR2 sequences are SGHRS and YFSETQ. The CDR3 is 14 amino acids. J was trimmed by 2 bases and V by 4 bases; bases with no gene match: 5. Specimen: CD4+ or CD8+ T cells sorted from blood, collected in a trial of the OX40 agonist ivuxolimab. The clonotype originates from an adult with an advanced solid tumor such as melanoma, head and neck, liver or kidney cancer. V and J are TRBV5-1 and TRBJ1-2, with 7 positions matching TRBD1. The CDR3: CASSTATGNYGYTF. CDR3 nucleotide sequence: TGCGCCAGCAGCACGGCGACAGGGAACTATGGCTACACCTTC.